One and the same sample provided the 15 T cell receptor beta chains below, sequenced in a study of early T cells in non-severe SARS-CoV-2 infection. TCRdb independently ran MiXCR on the 5' RACE reads; one entry per CDR3 protein. In the table there are about 46,000 distinct CDR3 sequences, more than 4.5% of which are singletons. The sample was whole blood, taken at baseline. Receptors were obtained from an adult who was a healthcare worker with PCR-confirmed SARS-CoV-2 infection or an uninfected control (not recorded which).

This clonotype was picked up many times. The CDR3 sequence: CASRTLSGGQETQYF. The CDR3 nucleotides are TGTGCCAGCAGGACCCTTTCTGGTGGCCAAGAGACCCAGTACTTC. The V gene is TRBV27, the J gene TRBJ2-5, with D hard to call. The V end was cut by 6 bases, the J end by 1 base, with 15 bases between. CDR3 length: 15 residues. Germline V gene data show CDR1 as MNHEY and CDR2 as SMNVEV (reference sequence).

This clonotype was detected ten times or more. This rearrangement joins TRBV10-1 to TRBJ2-7; TRBD1 aligns across 7 bases. This CDR3 contains 13 residues. V was clipped by 6 bases and J by 3 bases; unmatched bases: 5. Germline V gene lookup returns CDR1 WNHNN and CDR2 SYGVQD (reference sequence). This CDR3 reads CASRRQGVYEQYF. CDR3 DNA sequence: TGCGCCAGCAGAAGACAGGGAGTCTACGAGCAGTACTTC.

V and J are TRBV6-6 and TRBJ2-3; D is tentatively TRBD1 or TRBD2 (5 bases each). Per germline, CDR1 MNHNY and CDR2 SVGAGI (reference sequence). This CDR3 has 17 amino acids. Trimming removed 2 bases at V and 4 bases at J, with 19 bases between. CDR3 coding DNA: TGTGCCAGCAGTTACGCCCCCCGGGGCCCTCGAGCAGATACGCAGTATTTT. This encodes CASSYAPRGPRADTQYF.

V gene TRBV28 combines with J gene TRBJ2-7, with 9 bases identical to TRBD2. Unmatched junction bases numbered 4, after V lost 4 bases and J lost 3 bases. From germline, CDR1 is MDHEN and CDR2 SYDVKM. CDR3 length: 14 residues. This CDR3 reads CASSSGLAVYEQYF. CDR3 in DNA: TGTGCCAGCAGTTCGGGACTAGCAGTCTACGAGCAGTACTTC.

This clonotype was counted many times. The chain joins TRBV11-2 to TRBJ2-1, with a weak D call TRBD2 (5 bases). The CDR3 is 16 residues long. Germline V gene sequence: CDR1 SGHAT, CDR2 FQNNGV. V gave up 4 bases and J gave up 3 bases, with 16 bases separating them. As DNA, the CDR3 is TGTGCCAGCAGCTCTTACTCTACCGGGGACTACAATGAGCAGTTCTTC. It is translated as CASSSYSTGDYNEQFF.

CDR3 amino acids: CASSLPFGTSGIRSTDTQYF. CDR3 DNA: TGTGCCAGCAGTTTACCCTTCGGGACTAGCGGGATACGTAGCACAGATACGCAGTATTTT. The chain recombines TRBV28 with TRBJ2-3; 13 nucleotides match TRBD2. Losses at the gene ends were 2 bases for V and 0 bases for J; bases not matched to a gene: 11. CDR1 MDHEN and CDR2 SYDVKM come from the germline V gene. The CDR3 has 20 residues.

Ten or more counts support this clonotype. As DNA, the CDR3 is TGTGCCAGCAGCTTATTACCCGGGAACAGGGGGAAGGACGGGGAGCTGTTTTTT. Translating gives CASSLLPGNRGKDGELFF. V is TRBV7-3 and J is TRBJ2-2; 8 positions match TRBD1. This CDR3 contains 18 residues. V lost 2 bases and J lost 7; bases outside the gene matches: 15. The V gene's germline CDR1 is SGHTA and CDR2 FQGTGA.

Many counts were recorded for this clonotype. V is TRBV3-1 and J is TRBJ2-7; D is possibly TRBD1 (6 bases). Germline assignment: CDR1 LGHDT and CDR2 YNNKEL (reference sequence). Trimming shortened V by 4 bases and J by 3 bases, and 16 bases separated the two germline ends. The CDR3 consists of 15 residues. The CDR3 sequence is CASSRGAGAVYEQYF. CDR3 bases: TGTGCCAGCAGCCGAGGGGCAGGGGCTGTCTACGAGCAGTACTTC.

This clonotype was counted ten times or more. This sequence joins TRBV7-8 and TRBJ2-7, with 9 positions matching TRBD1. The CDR3 sequence is 14 residues long. Germline V gives CDR1 SGHVS, CDR2 FQNEAQ. V was pared by 3 bases and J by 7 bases, with 7 bases of the junction left unmatched. The DNA of the CDR3 is TGTGCCAGCAGCTTCAGGGACAGGGTCAGTGAGCAGTACTTC. Its translation: CASSFRDRVSEQYF.

This clonotype has at least ten counts. The chain recombines TRBV4-1 with TRBJ2-1, with 9 bases aligning to TRBD2. The germline gives CDR1 MGHRA, CDR2 YSYEKL. Trimming took 6 bases from V and 1 from J; bases not matched to a gene: 7. The CDR3 length is 16 residues. The CDR3, as DNA: TGCGCCAGCAGGGGGACTAGCTTCGCTTCCTACAATGAGCAGTTCTTC. Amino acids: CASRGTSFASYNEQFF.

This clonotype was seen many times. This chain connects TRBV6-5 to TRBJ2-7; D tentatively reads TRBD1 or TRBD2 (7 bases each). The CDR3 covers 14 residues. The germline V gene encodes CDR1 MNHEY and CDR2 SVGAGI. V lost 6 bases and J 7 bases, leaving 19 bases between the germline ends. CDR3 region: CASRKGALADEQYF. The CDR3 nucleotides read TGTGCCAGCAGGAAGGGGGCTCTAGCGGATGAGCAGTACTTC.

The chain combines TRBV2 with TRBJ2-1; D is uncertain. The CDR3 is made up of 13 amino acids. The ends were cut back, 4 bases at V and 6 bases at J, with 10 bases in the middle. Germline V gene sequence: CDR1 SNHLY, CDR2 FYNNEI. The CDR3 loop reads CASSGAVPNEQFF. The CDR3 bases are TGTGCCAGCAGTGGGGCAGTCCCCAATGAGCAGTTCTTC.

This clonotype was seen at least ten times. The chain couples TRBV10-3 to TRBJ2-2; TRBD1 is a possible D gene (6 bases). CDR1 ENHRY and CDR2 SYGVKD come from the germline V gene. The V gene lost 11 bases and the J gene lost 0 bases, with 13 bases spanning the gap. The CDR3 consists of 14 residues. CDR3 sequence: CASQGTPNTGELFF. The DNA of the CDR3 is TGTGCCTCCCAGGGGACGCCGAACACCGGGGAGCTGTTTTTT.

This clonotype was detected ten times or more. V usage is TRBV7-8 and J usage is TRBJ2-5, with TRBD2 matching over 8 bases. J lost 3 bases, V lost 5 bases, and 8 bases had no gene match. This CDR3 contains 15 residues. CDR1 SGHVS and CDR2 FQNEAQ come from the germline V gene. The CDR3: CASSPGTREKETQYF. The CDR3 DNA reads TGTGCCAGCAGCCCCGGGACTAGAGAGAAAGAGACCCAGTACTTC.

This clonotype was seen a few times. The gene calls are TRBV10-3 and TRBJ1-2; 7 bases are a match to TRBD1. Germline V gene data show CDR1 as ENHRY and CDR2 as SYGVKD. The CDR3 consists of 13 residues. After removal of 10 bases from V and 2 bases from J, the junction contained 7 bases not matched to a gene. CDR3 protein: CATRQGENYGYTF. The CDR3 DNA is TGTGCCACAAGACAGGGCGAGAACTATGGCTACACCTTC.